This entry describes one TCR beta chain. Sequencing used immunoSEQ multiplex PCR; TCRdb keeps in-frame clones, though not all of them. There are some 230,000 clones in the sample; approximately 83% occur only once, and about 2.1% lies in the top ten. This entry comes from a study of blood T cell repertoires in COVID-19. The source is a woman aged 55 to 70 with acute or convalescent COVID-19. Sequencing input: peripheral blood.

The CDR3 is CASSQGTGDRDVEQFF. CDR3 nucleotide sequence: TGTGCCAGCAGCCAAGGGACGGGGGACCGGGATGTGGAGCAGTTCTTC. This sequence joins TRBV4-2 and TRBJ2-1; the D gene is possibly TRBD2 (6 bases). This CDR3 has 16 residues. CDR1 is LGHNA and CDR2 is YNFKEQ in the germline V gene. Trimming removed 1 base at V and 10 bases at J, with 20 bases between.